The rows below give T cell receptor beta chains drawn from one sample of a study of CD8+CD57+ T cells in acquired aplastic anemia. MiXCR, applied by TCRdb to the reads, yields one record per CDR3 protein. The sample includes roughly 200,000 distinct CDR3 sequences, over 60% of them seen just once. The sequencing input was sorted CD4+, CD8+, or CD8+CD57+ T cells (not recorded which) from PBMCs. The receptors come from a human donor in good health. CDR3s include the opening cysteine and the closing phenylalanine or tryptophan. The order of the fields is J gene, clone size, D gene, V gene, CDR3 protein, CDR3 DNA. D genes are given only for firm matches. Clone size is given for some rows only: seen once, a few or many times, or a class if the clone is expanded.

J gene: TRBJ1-2
clone size: -
D gene: -
V gene: TRBV2
CDR3 protein: CASSESVGEWYGYTF
CDR3 DNA: TGTGCCAGCAGTGAAAGTGTAGGGGAGTGGTATGGCTACACCTTC

J gene: TRBJ2-2
clone size: -
D gene: TRBD1
V gene: TRBV7-7
CDR3 protein: CASSPGQGAFGEMFF
CDR3 DNA: TGTGCTAGCAGCCCGGGACAGGGGGCTTTCGGGGAGATGTTTTTT

J gene: TRBJ2-1
clone size: few
D gene: -
V gene: TRBV20-1
CDR3 protein: CSANSLRRYNEQFF
CDR3 DNA: TGCAGTGCCAACTCCCTGCGGCGGTACAATGAGCAGTTCTTC

J gene: TRBJ2-1
clone size: -
D gene: -
V gene: TRBV19
CDR3 protein: CASSPRGERLTPNEQFF
CDR3 DNA: TGTGCCAGTAGTCCCCGCGGAGAACGCCTAACCCCTAATGAGCAGTTCTTC

J gene: TRBJ2-7
clone size: -
D gene: -
V gene: TRBV14
CDR3 protein: CASSQAYDRQGNYEQYF
CDR3 DNA: TGTGCCAGCAGCCAAGCCTACGACAGGCAGGGCAACTACGAGCAGTACTTC

J gene: TRBJ2-2
clone size: many
D gene: -
V gene: TRBV6-6
CDR3 protein: CASSYPTSHNTGELFF
CDR3 DNA: TGTGCCAGCAGTTACCCTACTAGCCATAACACCGGGGAGCTGTTTTTT

J gene: TRBJ1-4
clone size: -
D gene: -
V gene: TRBV20-1
CDR3 protein: CSAPRGANEKLFF
CDR3 DNA: TGCAGTGCTCCAAGGGGAGCTAATGAAAAACTGTTTTTT

J gene: TRBJ1-2
clone size: many
D gene: -
V gene: TRBV12-3/TRBV12-4
CDR3 protein: CASTLTLSGDGYTF
CDR3 DNA: TGTGCCAGCACCCTCACACTCTCAGGGGACGGCTACACCTTC

J gene: TRBJ2-2
clone size: -
D gene: -
V gene: TRBV7-2
CDR3 protein: CASTKNTGELFF
CDR3 DNA: TGCGCCAGCACTAAGAACACCGGGGAGCTGTTTTTT

J gene: TRBJ2-7
clone size: -
D gene: TRBD1
V gene: TRBV7-9
CDR3 protein: CASSSRDRSYERYF
CDR3 DNA: TGTGCCAGCAGCTCACGGGACAGGTCCTACGAGCGGTACTTC

J gene: TRBJ1-4
clone size: many
D gene: -
V gene: TRBV10-3
CDR3 protein: CAISAQSTINEKLFF
CDR3 DNA: TGTGCCATCAGTGCACAGTCGACGATTAATGAAAAACTGTTTTTT

J gene: TRBJ2-1
clone size: -
D gene: -
V gene: TRBV29-1
CDR3 protein: CSVVRSLEEQFF
CDR3 DNA: TGCAGCGTTGTAAGGAGCTTGGAGGAGCAGTTCTTC

J gene: TRBJ2-3
clone size: -
D gene: -
V gene: TRBV7-9
CDR3 protein: CASSLPLPTDTQYF
CDR3 DNA: TGTGCCAGCAGCTTACCCTTACCCACAGATACGCAGTATTTT

J gene: TRBJ1-2
clone size: -
D gene: -
V gene: TRBV5-1
CDR3 protein: CASSLNQGTYGYTF
CDR3 DNA: TGCGCCAGCAGCTTGAACCAGGGGACCTATGGCTACACCTTC

J gene: TRBJ2-7
clone size: few
D gene: -
V gene: TRBV15
CDR3 protein: CATSRRAASSYEQYF
CDR3 DNA: TGTGCCACCAGCAGAAGGGCGGCGAGCTCCTACGAGCAGTACTTC

J gene: TRBJ2-7
clone size: -
D gene: -
V gene: TRBV19
CDR3 protein: CASSPREEFSYEQYF
CDR3 DNA: TGTGCCAGTAGTCCCAGAGAGGAGTTTTCCTACGAGCAGTACTTC

J gene: TRBJ2-7
clone size: -
D gene: -
V gene: TRBV5-5
CDR3 protein: CASSLAFEEQYF
CDR3 DNA: TGTGCCAGCAGCCTCGCGTTCGAGGAGCAGTACTTC

J gene: TRBJ2-2
clone size: -
D gene: -
V gene: TRBV24-1
CDR3 protein: CATSDPDSPNTGELFF
CDR3 DNA: TGTGCCACCAGTGACCCGGACAGCCCGAACACCGGGGAGCTGTTTTTT

J gene: TRBJ1-2
clone size: -
D gene: TRBD1
V gene: TRBV29-1
CDR3 protein: CSVRTGRDYGYTF
CDR3 DNA: TGCAGCGTCCGGACAGGGAGGGACTATGGCTACACCTTC

J gene: TRBJ2-7
clone size: few
D gene: -
V gene: TRBV15
CDR3 protein: CATSQLGGKHEQYF
CDR3 DNA: TGTGCCACCAGCCAATTAGGGGGGAAGCACGAGCAGTACTTC

J gene: TRBJ2-3
clone size: -
D gene: TRBD2
V gene: TRBV20-1
CDR3 protein: CSAKGAGDVDTQYF
CDR3 DNA: TGCAGTGCTAAAGGAGCGGGGGATGTGGATACGCAGTATTTT

J gene: TRBJ2-5
clone size: -
D gene: -
V gene: TRBV13
CDR3 protein: CASGGSTQETQYF
CDR3 DNA: TGTGCCAGCGGGGGCTCCACCCAAGAGACCCAGTACTTC

J gene: TRBJ2-5
clone size: few
D gene: TRBD2
V gene: TRBV7-3
CDR3 protein: CASSLGAGGIVKTQYF
CDR3 DNA: TGTGCCAGCAGCTTAGGGGCGGGAGGGATTGTAAAGACCCAGTACTTC

J gene: TRBJ2-1
clone size: -
D gene: -
V gene: TRBV19
CDR3 protein: CASSLTAYNEQSF
CDR3 DNA: TGTGCCAGTAGCCTGACAGCGTACAATGAGCAGTCCTTC

J gene: TRBJ2-6
clone size: -
D gene: TRBD1
V gene: TRBV6-4
CDR3 protein: CASSDRQGTTGANVLTF
CDR3 DNA: TGTGCCAGCAGTGACAGACAGGGAACTACTGGGGCCAACGTCCTGACTTTC

J gene: TRBJ1-2
clone size: -
D gene: TRBD1
V gene: TRBV2
CDR3 protein: CASSEGQGINGYTF
CDR3 DNA: TGTGCCAGCAGTGAGGGACAGGGGATTAATGGCTACACCTTC

J gene: TRBJ2-3
clone size: -
D gene: TRBD1
V gene: TRBV6-6
CDR3 protein: CASSLTGEADTQYF
CDR3 DNA: TGTGCCAGCAGTCTCACAGGGGAAGCAGATACGCAGTATTTT

J gene: TRBJ2-1
clone size: -
D gene: -
V gene: TRBV7-8
CDR3 protein: CASSFSGDLYNEQFF
CDR3 DNA: TGTGCCAGCAGCTTTAGTGGGGACCTATACAATGAGCAGTTCTTC

J gene: TRBJ2-5
clone size: -
D gene: TRBD2
V gene: TRBV20-1
CDR3 protein: CSAGREGETQYF
CDR3 DNA: TGCAGTGCGGGGCGGGAGGGCGAGACCCAGTACTTC

J gene: TRBJ2-5
clone size: -
D gene: TRBD2
V gene: TRBV15
CDR3 protein: CATSRPGLIQETQYF
CDR3 DNA: TGTGCCACCAGCAGACCGGGACTAATTCAAGAGACCCAGTACTTC

J gene: TRBJ1-6
clone size: few
D gene: -
V gene: TRBV20-1
CDR3 protein: CSAPGGKDNSPLHF
CDR3 DNA: TGCAGTGCCCCTGGGGGGAAGGATAATTCACCCCTCCACTTT

J gene: TRBJ2-5
clone size: -
D gene: -
V gene: TRBV7-4
CDR3 protein: CASQFWAGISF
CDR3 DNA: TGTGCCAGCCAGTTTTGGGCAGGGATTTCATTC

J gene: TRBJ1-2
clone size: -
D gene: TRBD1
V gene: TRBV7-9
CDR3 protein: CASSGRTGYGYTF
CDR3 DNA: TGTGCCAGCAGCGGCAGGACAGGCTATGGCTACACCTTC

J gene: TRBJ2-3
clone size: few
D gene: -
V gene: TRBV7-4
CDR3 protein: CASSLAQPTDTQYF
CDR3 DNA: TGTGCCAGCAGCTTAGCGCAACCCACAGATACGCAGTATTTT

J gene: TRBJ2-7
clone size: -
D gene: TRBD2
V gene: TRBV29-1
CDR3 protein: CSVEGLAGGYEQYF
CDR3 DNA: TGCAGCGTTGAGGGACTAGCGGGGGGGTACGAGCAGTACTTC

J gene: TRBJ2-2
clone size: -
D gene: -
V gene: TRBV7-9
CDR3 protein: CASSLTPAGYTGELFF
CDR3 DNA: TGTGCCAGCAGCTTAACCCCCGCAGGTTACACCGGGGAGCTGTTTTTT

J gene: TRBJ1-2
clone size: many
D gene: TRBD1
V gene: TRBV7-9
CDR3 protein: CASSPVGQGPGYGYGYTF
CDR3 DNA: TGTGCCAGCAGCCCGGTTGGACAGGGCCCTGGGTATGGTTATGGCTACACCTTC